This T cell receptor (beta chain) was found in a study of CD8 T cells in Susac syndrome. The CDR3 consists of 13 residues. The germline V gene has CDR1 SGHNT and CDR2 YENEEA. V gave up 4 bases and J gave up 5 bases, with 10 bases separating them. Notes on this clonotype: What it recognizes is unknown.

Findings of the study overall: It was acknowledged in the study that the number of individuals who were included in its TCR sequencing and HLA analysis was relatively small.

The multiple sclerosis control cohort comprised treatment-naive individuals presenting with stable or active relapsing-remitting disease. Random hexamers primed reverse transcription of roughly 0.45 to 1 ug RNA. In TCRdb, the immunoSEQ multiplex PCR reads were re-called with MiXCR into one record per CDR3 protein. This table has under 350,000 distinct CDR3 sequences, around 92% appearing once. The V call is TRBV11-3, the J call TRBJ2-3; D not resolved. The TCR originated in a human donor with multiple sclerosis. Source material: CD4+ T cells from PBMCs. CDR3 DNA: TGTGCCAGCAGCTCAAACCCCTTAGATACGCAGTATTTT. Translated: CASSSNPLDTQYF.